This record concerns one T cell receptor beta chain sequence. What it binds is unknown. Approximately 100,000 TCR templates per sample were sequenced. The assay was immunoSEQ multiplex PCR, and TCRdb's table has in-frame clones only and misses some. The profile shows 85,000 to 90,000 clones, more than 80% of them singletons. The sample comes from a study of siplizumab effects on memory and regulatory T cells. Trimming removed 2 bases from V and 3 bases from J, with 15 bases in between. Germline CDR1 KGHSH, CDR2 LQKENI. The CDR3 loop spans 16 amino acids. General study findings and limits: Siplizumab significantly reduced alloreactive sequences traceable to unstimulated CD4+ memory cells. The mapping of alloreactive clones to unstimulated subsets covered only a minor fraction of them.

The sequenced sample was CD4+ T cells sorted from blood. The rearrangement joins TRBV18 to TRBJ2-3; possible D gene TRBD2, 5 bases. This TCR came from a human donor in good health. The CDR3: CASSPSIIARTDTQYF. CDR3 DNA sequence: TGTGCCAGCTCACCATCAATAATAGCGAGGACAGATACGCAGTATTTT.